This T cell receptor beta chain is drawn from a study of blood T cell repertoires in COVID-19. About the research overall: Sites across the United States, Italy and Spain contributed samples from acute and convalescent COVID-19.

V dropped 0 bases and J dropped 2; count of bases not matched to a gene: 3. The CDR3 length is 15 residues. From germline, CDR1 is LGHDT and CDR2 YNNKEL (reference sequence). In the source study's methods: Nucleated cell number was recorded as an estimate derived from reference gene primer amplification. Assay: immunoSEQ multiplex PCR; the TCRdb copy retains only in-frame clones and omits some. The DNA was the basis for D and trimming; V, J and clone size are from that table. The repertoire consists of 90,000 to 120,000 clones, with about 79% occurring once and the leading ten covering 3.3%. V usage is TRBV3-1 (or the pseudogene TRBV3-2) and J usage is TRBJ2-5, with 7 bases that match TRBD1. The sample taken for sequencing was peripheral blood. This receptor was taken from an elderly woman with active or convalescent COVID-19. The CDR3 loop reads CASSQEGDSQETQYF. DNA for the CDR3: TGTGCCAGCAGCCAAGAGGGGGACAGTCAAGAGACCCAGTACTTC.